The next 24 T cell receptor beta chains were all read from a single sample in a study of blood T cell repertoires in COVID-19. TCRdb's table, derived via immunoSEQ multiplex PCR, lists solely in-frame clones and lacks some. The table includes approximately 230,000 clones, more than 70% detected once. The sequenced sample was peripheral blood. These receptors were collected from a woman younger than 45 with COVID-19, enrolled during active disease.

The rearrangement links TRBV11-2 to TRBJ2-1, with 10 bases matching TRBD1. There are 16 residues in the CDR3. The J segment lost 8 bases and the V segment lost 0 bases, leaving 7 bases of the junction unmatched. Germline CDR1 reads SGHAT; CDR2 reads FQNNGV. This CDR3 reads CASSLDPPGTGDEQFF. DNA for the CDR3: TGTGCCAGCAGCTTAGATCCGCCCGGGACAGGGGATGAGCAGTTCTTC. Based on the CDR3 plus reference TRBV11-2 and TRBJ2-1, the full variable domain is EAGVAQSPRYKIIEKRQSVAFWCNPISGHATLYWYQQILGQGPKLLIQFQNNGVVDDSQLPKDRFSAERLKGVDSTLKIQPAKLEDSAVYLCASSLDPPGTGDEQFFGPGTRLTVL.

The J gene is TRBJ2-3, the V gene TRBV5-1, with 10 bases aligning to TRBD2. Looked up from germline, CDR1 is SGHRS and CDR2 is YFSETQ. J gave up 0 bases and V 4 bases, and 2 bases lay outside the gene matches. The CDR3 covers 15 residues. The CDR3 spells CASSRTSGSTDTQYF. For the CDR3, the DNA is TGCGCCAGCAGCCGGACTAGCGGTAGCACAGATACGCAGTATTTT. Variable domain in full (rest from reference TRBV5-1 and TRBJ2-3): KAGVTQTPRYLIKTRGQQVTLSCSPISGHRSVSWYQQTPGQGLQFLFEYFSETQRNKGNFPGRFSGRQFSNSRSEMNVSTLELGDSALYLCASSRTSGSTDTQYFGPGTRLTVL.

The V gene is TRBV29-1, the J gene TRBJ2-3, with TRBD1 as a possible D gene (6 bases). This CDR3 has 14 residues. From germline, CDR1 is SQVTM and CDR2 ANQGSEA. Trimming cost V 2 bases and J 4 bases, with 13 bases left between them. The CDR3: CSVEKTAGADTQYF. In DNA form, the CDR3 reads TGCAGCGTTGAAAAGACAGCAGGGGCAGATACGCAGTATTTT.

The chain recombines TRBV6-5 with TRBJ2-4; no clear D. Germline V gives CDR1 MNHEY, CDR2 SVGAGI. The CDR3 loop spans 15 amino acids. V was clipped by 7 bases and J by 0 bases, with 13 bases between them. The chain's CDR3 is CASMFSVLAKNIQYF. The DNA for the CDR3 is TGTGCCAGCATGTTCAGCGTACTAGCCAAAAACATTCAGTACTTC.

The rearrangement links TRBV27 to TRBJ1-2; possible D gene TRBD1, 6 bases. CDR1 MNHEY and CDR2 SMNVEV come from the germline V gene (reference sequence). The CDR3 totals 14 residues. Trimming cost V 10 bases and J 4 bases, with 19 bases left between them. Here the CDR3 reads CATWTVKDPYGYTF. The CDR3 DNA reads TGTGCCACCTGGACAGTTAAGGATCCCTATGGCTACACCTTC.

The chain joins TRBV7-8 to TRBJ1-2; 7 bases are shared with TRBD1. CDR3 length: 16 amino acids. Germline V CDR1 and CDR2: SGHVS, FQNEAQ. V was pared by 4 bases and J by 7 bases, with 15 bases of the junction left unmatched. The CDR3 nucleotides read TGTGCCAGCAGCTCCGCAATACAGGGGCAGTCTGGTGGCTACACCTTC. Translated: CASSSAIQGQSGGYTF.

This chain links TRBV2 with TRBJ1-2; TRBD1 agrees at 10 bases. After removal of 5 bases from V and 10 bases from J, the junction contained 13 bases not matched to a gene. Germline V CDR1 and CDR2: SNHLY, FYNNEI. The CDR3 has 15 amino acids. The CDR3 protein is CASSIDRTGGLLYTF. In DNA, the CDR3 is TGTGCCAGCAGTATCGATCGGACAGGGGGGCTCCTCTACACCTTC.

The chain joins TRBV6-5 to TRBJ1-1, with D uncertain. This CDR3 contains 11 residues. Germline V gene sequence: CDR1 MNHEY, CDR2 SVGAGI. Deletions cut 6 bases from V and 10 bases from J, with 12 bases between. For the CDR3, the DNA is TGTGCCAGCAGGGCCGGGAGGGCAGCTTTCTTT. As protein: CASRAGRAAFF.

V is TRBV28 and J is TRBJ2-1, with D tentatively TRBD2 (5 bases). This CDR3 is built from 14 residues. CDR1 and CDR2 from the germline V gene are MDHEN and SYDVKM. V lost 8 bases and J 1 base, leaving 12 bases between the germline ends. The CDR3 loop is CASGLAGSYNEQFF. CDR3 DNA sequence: TGTGCCAGCGGGCTAGCTGGATCCTACAATGAGCAGTTCTTC.

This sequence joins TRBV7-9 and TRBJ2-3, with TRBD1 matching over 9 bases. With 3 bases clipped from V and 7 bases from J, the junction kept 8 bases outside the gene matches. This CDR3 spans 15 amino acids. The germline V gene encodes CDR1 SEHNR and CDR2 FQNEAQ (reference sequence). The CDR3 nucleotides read TGTGCCAGCAGCTTTACAGGGGGCGCGTCTTATACGCAGTATTTT. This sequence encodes CASSFTGGASYTQYF.

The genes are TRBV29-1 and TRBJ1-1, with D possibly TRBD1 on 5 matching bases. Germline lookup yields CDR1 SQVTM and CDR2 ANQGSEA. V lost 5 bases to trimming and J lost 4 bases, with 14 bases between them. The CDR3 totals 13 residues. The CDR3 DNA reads TGCAGCGTTACTGGGCCGGGGGGCACTGAAGCTTTCTTT. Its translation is CSVTGPGGTEAFF.

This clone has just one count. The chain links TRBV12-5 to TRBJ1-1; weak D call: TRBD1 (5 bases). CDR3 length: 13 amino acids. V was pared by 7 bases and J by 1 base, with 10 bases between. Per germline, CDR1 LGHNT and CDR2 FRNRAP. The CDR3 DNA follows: TGTGCTAGTGAGGGAGGGACGAACACTGAAGCTTTCTTT. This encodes CASEGGTNTEAFF. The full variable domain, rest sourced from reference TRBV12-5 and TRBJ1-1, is DARVTQTPRHKVTEMGQEVTMRCQPILGHNTVFWYRQTMMQGLELLAYFRNRAPLDDSGMPKDRFSAEMPDATLATLKIQPSEPRDSAVYFCASEGGTNTEAFFGQGTRLTVV.

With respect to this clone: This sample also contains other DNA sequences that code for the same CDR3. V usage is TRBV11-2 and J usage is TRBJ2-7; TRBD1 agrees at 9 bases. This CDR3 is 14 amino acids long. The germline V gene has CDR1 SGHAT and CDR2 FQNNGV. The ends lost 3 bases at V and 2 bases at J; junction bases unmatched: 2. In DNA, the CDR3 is TGTGCCAGCAGCTTGGGACAGGGTACCTACGAGCAGTACGTC. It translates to CASSLGQGTYEQYV.

CDR3 DNA sequence: TGTGCCAGCAGCTTAAAGGCAGGGGTTGTTTCACCCCTCCACTTT. Protein: CASSLKAGVVSPLHF. The chain is built from TRBV7-2 and TRBJ1-6; tentatively, D is TRBD1 (6 bases). The germline V gene has CDR1 SGHTA and CDR2 FQGNSA. CDR3 length: 15 amino acids. Trimming removed 2 bases at V and 9 bases at J, with 14 bases between.

The CDR3 loop is CASSPAGRNTEAFF. CDR3 coding DNA: TGTGCCAGCAGTCCCGCCGGGAGGAACACTGAAGCTTTCTTT. The rearrangement joins TRBV27 to TRBJ1-1; D remains ambiguous. V was trimmed by 5 bases and J by 1 base, leaving 11 bases between them. From germline, CDR1 is MNHEY and CDR2 SMNVEV (reference sequence). The CDR3 has 14 residues.

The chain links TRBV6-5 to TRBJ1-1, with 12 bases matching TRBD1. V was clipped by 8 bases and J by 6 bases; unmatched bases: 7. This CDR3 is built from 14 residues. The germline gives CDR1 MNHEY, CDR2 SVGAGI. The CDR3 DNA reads TGTGCCAGCGGCAGGGGACAGGGGGCGGCTGAAGCTTTCTTT. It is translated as CASGRGQGAAEAFF.

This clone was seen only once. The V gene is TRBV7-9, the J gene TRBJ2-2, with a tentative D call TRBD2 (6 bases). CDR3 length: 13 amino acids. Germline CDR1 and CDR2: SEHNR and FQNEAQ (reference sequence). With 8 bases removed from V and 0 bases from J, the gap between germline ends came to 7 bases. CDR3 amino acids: CASGTPNTGELFF. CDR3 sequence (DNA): TGTGCCAGCGGGACTCCGAACACCGGGGAGCTGTTTTTT.

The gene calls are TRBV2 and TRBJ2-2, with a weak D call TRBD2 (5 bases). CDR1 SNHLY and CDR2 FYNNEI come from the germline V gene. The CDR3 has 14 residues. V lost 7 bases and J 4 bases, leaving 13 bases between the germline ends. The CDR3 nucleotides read TGTGCCAGCACGGGGAGTATCAGCACCGGGGAGCTGTTTTTT. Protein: CASTGSISTGELFF.

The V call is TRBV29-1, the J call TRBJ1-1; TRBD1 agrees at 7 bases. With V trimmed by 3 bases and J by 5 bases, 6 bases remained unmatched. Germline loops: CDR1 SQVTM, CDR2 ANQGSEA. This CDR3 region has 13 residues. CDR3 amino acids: CSVDRGVGTEAFF. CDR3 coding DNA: TGCAGCGTTGACAGGGGGGTCGGTACTGAAGCTTTCTTT.

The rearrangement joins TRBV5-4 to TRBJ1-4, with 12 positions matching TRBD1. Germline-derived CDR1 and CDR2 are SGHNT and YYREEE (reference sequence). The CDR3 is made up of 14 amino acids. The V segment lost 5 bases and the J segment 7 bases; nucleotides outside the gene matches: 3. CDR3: CASRGQGAGEKLFF. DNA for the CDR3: TGTGCCAGCAGGGGACAGGGGGCTGGTGAAAAACTGTTTTTT.

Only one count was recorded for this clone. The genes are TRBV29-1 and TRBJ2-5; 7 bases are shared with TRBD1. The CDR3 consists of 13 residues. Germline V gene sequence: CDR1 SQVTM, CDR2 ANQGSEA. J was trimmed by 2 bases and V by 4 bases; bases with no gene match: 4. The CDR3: CSVAGTEQETQYF. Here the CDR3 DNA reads TGCAGCGTTGCAGGGACAGAGCAAGAGACCCAGTACTTC.

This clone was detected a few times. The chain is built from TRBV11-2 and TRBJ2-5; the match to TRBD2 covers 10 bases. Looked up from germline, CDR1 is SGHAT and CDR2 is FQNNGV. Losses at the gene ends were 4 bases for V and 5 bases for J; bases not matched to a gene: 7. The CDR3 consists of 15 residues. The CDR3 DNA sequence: TGTGCCAGCAGCTCCTTAGCGGGAGGAGGGGAGACCCAGTACTTC. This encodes CASSSLAGGGETQYF.

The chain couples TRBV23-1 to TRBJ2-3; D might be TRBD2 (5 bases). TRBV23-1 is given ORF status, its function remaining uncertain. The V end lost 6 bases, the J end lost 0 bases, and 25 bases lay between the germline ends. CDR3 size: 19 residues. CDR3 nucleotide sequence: TGCGCCAGCAGACTAGGCTACCTGGGTCCCGAAGGGAGCACAGATACGCAGTATTTT. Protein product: CASRLGYLGPEGSTDTQYF.

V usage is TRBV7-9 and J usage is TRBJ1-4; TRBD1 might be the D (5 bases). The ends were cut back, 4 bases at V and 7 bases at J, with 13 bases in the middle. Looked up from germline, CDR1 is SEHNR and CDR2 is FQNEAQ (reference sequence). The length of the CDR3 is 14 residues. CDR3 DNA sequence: TGTGCCAGCAGCTCAGGGACGGGGGGTGAAAAACTGTTTTTT. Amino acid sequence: CASSSGTGGEKLFF. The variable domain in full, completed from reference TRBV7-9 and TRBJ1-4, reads DTGVSQNPRHKITKRGQNVTFRCDPISEHNRLYWYRQTLGQGPEFLTYFQNEAQLEKSRLLSDRFSAERPKGSFSTLEIQRTEQGDSAMYLCASSSGTGGEKLFFGSGTQLSVL.